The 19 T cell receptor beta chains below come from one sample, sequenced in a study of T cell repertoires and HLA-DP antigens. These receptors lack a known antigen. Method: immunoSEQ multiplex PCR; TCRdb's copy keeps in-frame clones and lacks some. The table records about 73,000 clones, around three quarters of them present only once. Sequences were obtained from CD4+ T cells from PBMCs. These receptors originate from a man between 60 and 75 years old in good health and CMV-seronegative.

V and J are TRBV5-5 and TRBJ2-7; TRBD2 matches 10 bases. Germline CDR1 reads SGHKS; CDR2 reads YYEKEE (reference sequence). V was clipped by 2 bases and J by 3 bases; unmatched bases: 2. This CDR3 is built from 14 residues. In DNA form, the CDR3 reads TGTGCCAGCAGCTTAACTAGCGGGAACTACGAGCAGTACGTC. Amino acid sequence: CASSLTSGNYEQYV.

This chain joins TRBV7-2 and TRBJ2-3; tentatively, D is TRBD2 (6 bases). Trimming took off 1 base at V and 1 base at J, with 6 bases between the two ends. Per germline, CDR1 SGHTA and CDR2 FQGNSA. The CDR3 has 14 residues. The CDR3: CASSLGRGTDTQYF. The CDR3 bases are TGTGCCAGCAGCTTAGGGAGGGGCACAGATACGCAGTATTTT.

CDR3 sequence (DNA): TGTGCCAGTAGTATCATACTAGGAGGGACCTACAATGAGCAGTTCTTC. This encodes CASSIILGGTYNEQFF. The V and J genes are TRBV19 and TRBJ2-1; D may be TRBD2 (6 bases). The germline V gene has CDR1 LNHDA and CDR2 SQIVND (reference sequence). CDR3 length equals 16 residues. V shed 3 bases and J shed 2 bases, with 14 bases lying between them.

This CDR3 reads CASKPPTGGELFF. As DNA, the CDR3 is TGTGCCAGCAAACCCCCAACGGGAGGGGAGCTGTTTTTT. The chain links TRBV2 to TRBJ2-2; weak D call: TRBD2 (5 bases). CDR3 size: 13 residues. In germline, CDR1 is SNHLY, CDR2 FYNNEI. With 7 bases removed from V and 8 bases from J, the gap between germline ends came to 14 bases.

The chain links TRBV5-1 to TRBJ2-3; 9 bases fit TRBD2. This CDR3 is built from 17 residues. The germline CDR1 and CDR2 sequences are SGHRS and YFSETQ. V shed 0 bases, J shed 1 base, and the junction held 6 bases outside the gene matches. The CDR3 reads CASSLAPLAGGTDTQYF. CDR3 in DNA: TGCGCCAGCAGCTTGGCTCCTTTAGCGGGAGGCACAGATACGCAGTATTTT.

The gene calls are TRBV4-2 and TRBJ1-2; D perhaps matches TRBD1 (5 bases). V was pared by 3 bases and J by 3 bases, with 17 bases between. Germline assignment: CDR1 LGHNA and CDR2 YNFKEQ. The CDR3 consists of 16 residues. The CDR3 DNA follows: TGTGCCAGCAGCCACCCCGGGGGGGGTACGGACTATGGCTACACCTTC. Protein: CASSHPGGGTDYGYTF.

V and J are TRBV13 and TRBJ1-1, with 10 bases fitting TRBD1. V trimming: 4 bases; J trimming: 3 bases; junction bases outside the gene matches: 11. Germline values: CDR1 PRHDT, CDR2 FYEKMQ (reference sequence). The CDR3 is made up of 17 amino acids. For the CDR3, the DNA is TGTGCCAGCAGCTCCCTCCGAGACAGGGGGCCGGACACTGAAGCTTTCTTT. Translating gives CASSSLRDRGPDTEAFF.

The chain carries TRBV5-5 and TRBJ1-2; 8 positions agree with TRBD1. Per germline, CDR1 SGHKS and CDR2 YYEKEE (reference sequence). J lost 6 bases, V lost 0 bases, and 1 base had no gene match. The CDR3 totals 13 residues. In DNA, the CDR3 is TGTGCCAGCAGCTTGGCAGGGGGCAATGGCTACACCTTC. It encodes CASSLAGGNGYTF.

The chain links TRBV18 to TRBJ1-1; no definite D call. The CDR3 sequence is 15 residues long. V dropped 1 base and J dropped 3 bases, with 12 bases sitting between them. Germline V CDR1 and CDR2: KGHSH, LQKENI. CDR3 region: CASSPLELRDTEAFF. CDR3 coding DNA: TGTGCCAGCTCACCACTCGAGCTGAGGGACACTGAAGCTTTCTTT.

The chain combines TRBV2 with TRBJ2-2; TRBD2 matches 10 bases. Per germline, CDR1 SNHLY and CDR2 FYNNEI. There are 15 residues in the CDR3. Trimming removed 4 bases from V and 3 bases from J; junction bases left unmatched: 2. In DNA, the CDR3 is TGTGCCAGCAGTGCCGGGACTAGCGACACCGGGGAGCTGTTTTTT. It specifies CASSAGTSDTGELFF.

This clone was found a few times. The CDR3 DNA follows: TGTGCCAGCCGACGGACAGGGTGGTACGAGCAGTACTTC. Translated: CASRRTGWYEQYF. The chain uses TRBV6-1 and TRBJ2-7; 8 bases line up with TRBD1. Germline assignment: CDR1 MNHNS and CDR2 SASEGT. The CDR3 contains 13 residues. J gave up 4 bases and V 8 bases, and 7 bases lay outside the gene matches.

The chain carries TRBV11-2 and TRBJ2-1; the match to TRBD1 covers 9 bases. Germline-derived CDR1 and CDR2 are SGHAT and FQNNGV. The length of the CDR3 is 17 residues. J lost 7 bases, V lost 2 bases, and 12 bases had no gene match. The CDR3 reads CASSLSPGGQGMNEQFF. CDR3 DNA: TGTGCCAGCAGCTTATCCCCCGGGGGACAGGGAATGAATGAGCAGTTCTTC.

The CDR3 DNA follows: TGCGCCAGCAGCCCGGTATCCCGGACGGAAAAACTGTTTTTT. Translated, it gives CASSPVSRTEKLFF. The J gene is TRBJ1-4, the V gene TRBV5-1; D gene unclear. The germline CDR1 and CDR2 sequences are SGHRS and YFSETQ. There are 14 residues in the CDR3. V was trimmed by 4 bases and J by 8 bases, leaving 15 bases between them.

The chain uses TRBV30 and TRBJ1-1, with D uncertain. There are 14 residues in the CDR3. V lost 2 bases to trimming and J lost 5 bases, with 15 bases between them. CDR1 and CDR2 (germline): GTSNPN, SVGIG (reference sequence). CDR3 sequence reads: CAWSTPAGGTEAFF. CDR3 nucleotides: TGTGCCTGGAGTACTCCTGCGGGTGGGACTGAAGCTTTCTTT. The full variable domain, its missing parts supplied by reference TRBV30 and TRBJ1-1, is SQTIHQWPATLVQPVGSPLSLECTVEGTSNPNLYWYRQAAGRGLQLLFYSVGIGQISSEVPQNLSASRPQDRQFILSSKKLLLSDSGFYLCAWSTPAGGTEAFFGQGTRLTVV.

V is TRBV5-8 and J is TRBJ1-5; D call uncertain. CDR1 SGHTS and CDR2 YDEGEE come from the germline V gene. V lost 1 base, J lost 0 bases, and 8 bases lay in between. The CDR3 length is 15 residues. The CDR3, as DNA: TGTGCCAGCAGCTTGTATTTGGATAGCAATCAGCCCCAGCATTTT. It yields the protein CASSLYLDSNQPQHF. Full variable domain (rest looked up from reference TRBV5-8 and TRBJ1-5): EAGVTQSPTHLIKTRGQQATLRCSPISGHTSVYWYQQALGLGLQFLLWYDEGEERNRGNFPPRFSGRQFPNYSSELNVNALELEDSALYLCASSLYLDSNQPQHFGDGTRLSIL.

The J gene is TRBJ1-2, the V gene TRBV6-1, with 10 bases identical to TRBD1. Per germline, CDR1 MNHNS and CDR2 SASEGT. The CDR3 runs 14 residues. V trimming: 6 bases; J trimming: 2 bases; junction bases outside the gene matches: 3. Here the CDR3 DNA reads TGTGCCAGCAGCGACAGGGGGCTCAACTATGGCTACACCTTC. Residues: CASSDRGLNYGYTF.

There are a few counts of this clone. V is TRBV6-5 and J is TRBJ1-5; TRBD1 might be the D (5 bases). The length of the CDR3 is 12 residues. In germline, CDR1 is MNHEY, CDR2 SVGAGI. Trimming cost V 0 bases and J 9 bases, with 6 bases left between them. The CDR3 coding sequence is TGTGCCAGCAGTTACTCGGGGGGGCCCCAGCATTTT. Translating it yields CASSYSGGPQHF.

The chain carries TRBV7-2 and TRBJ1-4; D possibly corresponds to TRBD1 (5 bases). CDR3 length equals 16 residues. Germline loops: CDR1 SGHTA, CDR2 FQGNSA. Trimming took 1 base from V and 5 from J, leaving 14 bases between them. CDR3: CASSLGQFPNNEKLFF. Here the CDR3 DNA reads TGTGCCAGCAGCTTAGGACAGTTCCCAAACAATGAAAAACTGTTTTTT.

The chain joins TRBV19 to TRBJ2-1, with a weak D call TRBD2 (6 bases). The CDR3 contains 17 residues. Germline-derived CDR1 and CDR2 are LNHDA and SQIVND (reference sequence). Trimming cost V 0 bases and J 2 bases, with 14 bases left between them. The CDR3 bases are TGTGCCAGTAGTATAGATTTCGGGTCGGGAGCCTACAATGAGCAGTTCTTC. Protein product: CASSIDFGSGAYNEQFF.